The rows below give T cell receptor beta chains drawn from one sample of a study of vaccination and CD4 T cells after COVID-19. TCRdb reprocessed the PCR reads via MiXCR and lists one record per CDR3 protein. Of 11,000 or so distinct CDR3 sequences listed, more than 25% are singletons. No antigen has been assigned to these receptors. The sequencing input was cultured CD4+ T cells from blood. The receptor set was obtained from a human donor with COVID-19. Each CDR3 is given with its conserved first and last residue. Fields, in order: D gene, V gene, CDR3 length, J gene, clone size, CDR3 protein, CDR3 DNA. A D gene is named only where the DNA matches it firmly. Size tells how often a clone was seen (once, few, many) or the class of an expanded clone, and some rows leave it out.

TRBD2	TRBV7-8	15	TRBJ2-3	few	CASSQLAGGLDTQYF	TGTGCCAGCAGCCAACTAGCGGGGGGGCTTGATACGCAGTATTTT
TRBD1	TRBV12-3/TRBV12-4	14	TRBJ1-5	NA	CASNRDRPNQPQHF	TGTGCCAGCAATCGGGACAGACCCAATCAGCCCCAGCATTTT
NA	TRBV19	14	TRBJ2-5	NA	CASSVASRGETQYF	TGTGCCAGTAGTGTCGCTAGCAGAGGAGAGACCCAGTACTTC
TRBD1	TRBV6-1	14	TRBJ1-2	NA	CASSDHGQGRGYTF	TGTGCCAGCAGTGACCATGGACAGGGTCGTGGCTACACCTTC
NA	TRBV20-1	14	TRBJ1-2	few	CSALYGEGSYGYTF	TGCAGTGCTCTTTATGGGGAGGGCTCCTATGGCTACACCTTC
TRBD2	TRBV15	16	TRBJ2-5	NA	CATSRDQLAGVETQYF	TGTGCCACCAGCAGAGACCAACTAGCGGGGGTAGAGACCCAGTACTTC
NA	TRBV24-1	19	TRBJ2-1	NA	CATSGDRGVGGGQTNEQFF	TGTGCCACCAGTGGCGACAGGGGGGTAGGCGGGGGGCAAACGAATGAGCAGTTCTTC
NA	TRBV20-1	14	TRBJ1-1	NA	CSARDRTANTEAFF	TGCAGTGCTAGAGATAGGACGGCGAACACTGAAGCTTTCTTT
NA	TRBV7-8	15	TRBJ1-1	few	CASSLREGVDAEAFF	TGTGCCAGCAGCTTAAGGGAGGGGGTAGACGCTGAAGCTTTCTTT
NA	TRBV7-8	14	TRBJ1-1	medium-sized	CASSPRDLETEAFF	TGTGCCAGCAGCCCTAGAGACTTGGAGACTGAAGCTTTCTTT
NA	TRBV6-4	15	TRBJ1-2	NA	CASSDSSGAVYGYTF	TGTGCCAGCAGTGACTCGTCAGGGGCCGTCTATGGCTACACCTTC
NA	TRBV6-1	12	TRBJ2-7	NA	CASSVASDEQYF	TGTGCCAGCAGTGTAGCTAGCGACGAGCAGTACTTC
NA	TRBV20-1	16	TRBJ2-2	few	CSARAPGRMNTGELFF	TGCAGTGCTAGAGCACCGGGACGGATGAACACCGGGGAGCTGTTTTTT
NA	TRBV6-2/TRBV6-3	13	TRBJ1-1	NA	CASNPTGDTEAFF	TGTGCCAGCAACCCGACGGGGGACACTGAAGCTTTCTTT
NA	TRBV19	12	TRBJ1-4	NA	CASNAPGEKLFF	TGTGCCAGTAACGCCCCAGGGGAAAAACTGTTTTTT
TRBD1	TRBV2	15	TRBJ2-2	few	CASSEQGTNTGELFF	TGTGCCAGCAGCGAACAGGGGACCAACACCGGGGAGCTGTTTTTT
NA	TRBV6-1	13	TRBJ1-1	NA	CASRWVVGNEAFF	TGTGCCAGCAGGTGGGTGGTTGGCAATGAAGCTTTCTTT
NA	TRBV7-2	15	TRBJ1-1	few	CASSKRTVRNTEAFF	TGTGCCAGCAGCAAACGGACAGTCCGGAACACTGAAGCTTTCTTT
NA	TRBV7-2	15	TRBJ1-2	NA	CASSSQGVADYGYTF	TGTGCCAGCAGCTCTCAGGGTGTAGCAGACTATGGCTACACCTTC
TRBD1	TRBV11-2	12	TRBJ1-2	few	CASSFRQGGYTF	TGTGCCAGCAGCTTCCGACAGGGAGGCTACACCTTC
TRBD2	TRBV19	13	TRBJ2-3	NA	CASCGGAGDTQYF	TGTGCCAGTTGCGGGGGGGCGGGAGATACGCAGTATTTT
TRBD2	TRBV2	15	TRBJ2-1	NA	CASRISGGWVDEQFF	TGTGCCAGCAGAATCAGCGGGGGGTGGGTGGATGAGCAGTTCTTC
NA	TRBV6-4	19	TRBJ2-3	few	CASSERDRDSLAGTDTQYF	TGTGCCAGCAGTGAACGGGACAGGGATTCCCTAGCGGGGACAGATACGCAGTATTTT
NA	TRBV20-1	13	TRBJ2-7	NA	CSASALAFYEQYF	TGCAGTGCTAGTGCCCTAGCGTTCTACGAGCAGTACTTC
NA	TRBV6-1	15	TRBJ1-2	few	CASTPSRGIFYGYTF	TGTGCCAGCACCCCCTCAAGGGGGATCTTCTATGGCTACACCTTC
NA	TRBV24-1	16	TRBJ2-3	NA	CATSDSPSAATDTQYF	TGTGCCACCAGTGATTCCCCGTCAGCGGCCACAGATACGCAGTATTTT
TRBD1	TRBV29-1	14	TRBJ2-5	NA	CSVKRGQNQETQYF	TGCAGCGTCAAAAGGGGGCAGAACCAAGAGACCCAGTACTTC